Listed below are T cell receptor beta chains from one sample, sequenced in a study of post-analysis software for immune sequencing data. TCRdb reanalysed the PCR reads using MiXCR and keeps one entry per CDR3 protein. Of approximately 730,000 distinct CDR3 sequences listed, 30% are singletons. The sequenced sample was blood. The source is a girl aged 5-17 years with multiple sclerosis. Each CDR3 is given with its conserved first and last residue. A D gene is named only where the DNA matches it firmly. Size tells how often a clone was seen (once, few, many) or the class of an expanded clone, and some rows leave it out.

size,J,V,D,DNA,CDR3
NA,TRBJ2-5,TRBV4-1,TRBD2,TGCGCCAGCAGCCACCCCCAGGGTAGCGGGATCAATGAGCAGTACTTC,CASSHPQGSGINEQYF
many,TRBJ1-2,TRBV7-2,NA,TGTGCCAGCAGCTTAGTAGGGGCGCAAAACGGCTACACCTTC,CASSLVGAQNGYTF
NA,TRBJ2-1,TRBV6-2/TRBV6-3,TRBD2,TGTGCCAGCAGACCCCCGGGACTAGCGGGCCAGAATGAGCAGTTCTTC,CASRPPGLAGQNEQFF
NA,TRBJ2-5,TRBV28,TRBD2,TGTGCCAGCAGTTTTGTTTTAGCGGGGGGCCGACAAGAGACCCAGTACTTC,CASSFVLAGGRQETQYF
few,TRBJ2-7,TRBV6-6,NA,TGTGCCAGCAGTGGGGGAATCACCCCCTACGAGCAGTACTTC,CASSGGITPYEQYF
NA,TRBJ2-7,TRBV27,TRBD2,TGTGCCAGCAGCTCGCCGGGACTAGGGGACTACGGGCAGTACTTC,CASSSPGLGDYGQYF
NA,TRBJ1-2,TRBV20-1,TRBD1,TGCAGTGCTATTCATGGACAGGGCTTTGGCTACACCTTC,CSAIHGQGFGYTF
NA,TRBJ2-1,TRBV15,TRBD2,TGTGCCACCAGCAGAGCAAGGCTAGCGGGAGTCGATGAGCAGTTCTTC,CATSRARLAGVDEQFF
few,TRBJ2-5,TRBV24-1,NA,TGTGCCACCAGTGACCGAGGGTGGGATACGGAGACCCAGTACTTC,CATSDRGWDTETQYF
NA,TRBJ2-7,TRBV9,TRBD1,TGTGCCAGCAGCGTAGCGCAGGGGGCGTCCGAGCAGTACTTC,CASSVAQGASEQYF
few,TRBJ2-7,TRBV4-3,TRBD1,TGCGCCAGCAGCCAAGCTGAGGACAGGGGGATGTACGAGCAGTACTTC,CASSQAEDRGMYEQYF
few,TRBJ2-3,TRBV28,NA,TGTGCCAGCAGTTTAAAGGCAGGGAACACAGATACGCAGTATTTT,CASSLKAGNTDTQYF
few,TRBJ2-7,TRBV10-3,TRBD2,TGTGCCATCAGGGAGCGGGAGGGGGGATACGAGCAGTACTTC,CAIREREGGYEQYF
few,TRBJ1-1,TRBV11-1,NA,TGTGCCAGCAGCCTATACACCTCAAGATACGCCACTGAAGCTTTCTTT,CASSLYTSRYATEAFF
few,TRBJ1-2,TRBV7-9,NA,TGTGCCAGCAGCCACTCCACCTTC,CASSHSTF
NA,TRBJ1-5,TRBV20-1,TRBD1,TGCAGTGCCCGGGACAGGGGACCTAAAGTCTATAGCAATCGGCCCCAGCATTTT,CSARDRGPKVYSNRPQHF
few,TRBJ2-1,TRBV20-1,NA,TGCAGTGCTAGACCCCCCCAGTTACTCTCCTACAATGAGCAGTTCTTC,CSARPPQLLSYNEQFF
few,TRBJ2-7,TRBV20-1,NA,TGCAGTGCTAGACATCAGGGAGCCGAGCAGTACTTC,CSARHQGAEQYF
few,TRBJ2-4,TRBV7-9,NA,TGTGCCAGCAGCCACGAAGCGGTAGCCAAAAACATTCAGTACTTC,CASSHEAVAKNIQYF
few,TRBJ2-5,TRBV20-1,NA,TGCAGTGCTAGAGATCTGGGGGGAAGGGAGACCCAGTACTTC,CSARDLGGRETQYF
NA,TRBJ2-3,TRBV20-1,NA,TGCAGTGCTAGAGATACCCGGGACACCTCCCTTACAGATACGCAGTATTTT,CSARDTRDTSLTDTQYF
NA,TRBJ2-3,TRBV6-4,NA,TGTGCCAGCAGTGTCCTAGCGAGCACAGATACGCAGTATTTT,CASSVLASTDTQYF